This TCR beta chain is drawn from a study of blood T cell repertoires in COVID-19. Per germline, CDR1 MNHNY and CDR2 SVGAGI (reference sequence). CDR3 size: 13 residues. The V end was cut by 5 bases, the J end by 5 bases, with 10 bases between. TCRdb keeps only in-frame clones here, not all; method: immunoSEQ multiplex PCR. The table shows 300,000 to 400,000 clones, with around 92% occurring only once. This clonotype originated in a woman between 25 and 40 years old with COVID-19, enrolled during active disease. Specimen: peripheral blood. The J gene is TRBJ1-5, the V gene TRBV6-6; a weak D match, TRBD1 (6 bases). CDR3 residues: CASSDTGYQPQHF. The DNA of the CDR3 is TGTGCCAGCAGTGACACAGGGTATCAGCCCCAGCATTTT.